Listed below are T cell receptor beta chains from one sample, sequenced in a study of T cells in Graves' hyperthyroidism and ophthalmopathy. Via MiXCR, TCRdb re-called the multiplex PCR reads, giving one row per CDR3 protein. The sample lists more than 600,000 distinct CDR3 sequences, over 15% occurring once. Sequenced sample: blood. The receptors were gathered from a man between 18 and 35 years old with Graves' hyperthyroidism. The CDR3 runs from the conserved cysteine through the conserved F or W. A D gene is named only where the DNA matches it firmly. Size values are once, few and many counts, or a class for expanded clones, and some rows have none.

TGCGCCAGCGGATCCGGGGACTCCTTCAATGAGCAGTTCTTC CASGSGDSFNEQFF - TRBJ2-1 TRBV5-1 -
TGTGCCAGCAGCCAAAGGACAGGGATGATTCAAGAGACCCAGTACTTC CASSQRTGMIQETQYF TRBD1 TRBJ2-5 TRBV4-2 -
TGTGCCAGCAGTTACCCGGGAGGGGGAGAGACCCAGTACTTC CASSYPGGGETQYF TRBD2 TRBJ2-5 TRBV6-2/TRBV6-3 -
TGTGCCAGCAGCCAAGGGCAGTACACTGAAGCTTTCTTT CASSQGQYTEAFF - TRBJ1-1 TRBV3-1 many
TGCAGTGCTAGAGATCACAGGGCTTCCTACGAGCAGTACTTC CSARDHRASYEQYF - TRBJ2-7 TRBV20-1 many
TGCAGTGCTAGAGTGAGGCTAGCCTACGAGCAGTACTTC CSARVRLAYEQYF - TRBJ2-7 TRBV20-1 few
TGTGCCAGCACCCAGGCGCCGTACGAGCAGTACTTC CASTQAPYEQYF - TRBJ2-7 TRBV6-1 -
TGTGCCAGCAGGGACTATTTGAGCGGAGATACGCAGTATTTT CASRDYLSGDTQYF - TRBJ2-3 TRBV6-1 -
TGTGCCAGCAGCTTCGTTTCCGGGTCCGGGGAGACCCAGTACTTC CASSFVSGSGETQYF - TRBJ2-5 TRBV7-2 many
TGCGCCACGGGGGGCACTTTAACCGGGGAGCTGTTTTTT CATGGTLTGELFF - TRBJ2-2 TRBV10-2 -
TGCAGTGCTAGAAAAGGGACTCAGCCCCAGCATTTT CSARKGTQPQHF - TRBJ1-5 TRBV20-1 -
TGTGCCAGCAGTACCCGCGGTCGCTCCTACGAGCAGTACTTC CASSTRGRSYEQYF - TRBJ2-7 TRBV6-1 many
TGTGCCAGCAGCCCCAGGAGCGGGAGGGCCAAGATGAGTGAGCAGTTCTTC CASSPRSGRAKMSEQFF TRBD2 TRBJ2-1 TRBV7-2 -
TGCAGTGCCGCCAAGGAATTGTTCAATGAGCAGTTCTTC CSAAKELFNEQFF - TRBJ2-1 TRBV20-1 few
TGTGCCAGCTCACCACAAGGCGCAGGGGCATCCTACGAGCAGTACTTC CASSPQGAGASYEQYF - TRBJ2-7 TRBV18 few
TGCAGTATAGTAAGCTCCTACAATGAGCAGTTCTTC CSIVSSYNEQFF - TRBJ2-1 TRBV20-1 few
TGTGCCAGCAGTTTACCTGGGACAGGGAGCTATGGCTACACCTTC CASSLPGTGSYGYTF TRBD1 TRBJ1-2 TRBV28 -
TGCAGTGCTAGTTACAGGGGGTTCCACGAGCAGTACTTC CSASYRGFHEQYF TRBD1 TRBJ2-7 TRBV20-1 many
TGTGCCAGCAGCTTGGAGGTGGGGACTCAATACTACGAGCAGTACTTC CASSLEVGTQYYEQYF - TRBJ2-7 TRBV5-5 few
TGCAGTTTCCCACTGACTAGGGCCCCTAACTATGGCTACACCTTC CSFPLTRAPNYGYTF - TRBJ1-2 TRBV20-1 -
TGTGCCAGCAGCCAAGAAGGGGATGAGCAGTTCTTC CASSQEGDEQFF - TRBJ2-1 TRBV3-1 many
TGTGCCAGCAGTTACTCCTACAGGGGCAGCTCCTACGAGCAGTACTTC CASSYSYRGSSYEQYF TRBD1 TRBJ2-7 TRBV6-5 few
TGTGCCAGCAGTTTATTTGGACTAGCGGGAGCCTCATACAATGAGCAGTTCTTC CASSLFGLAGASYNEQFF TRBD2 TRBJ2-1 TRBV27 few
TGTGCCAGCAGTCCCCTGGTGGGAGAGCAGTACTTC CASSPLVGEQYF - TRBJ2-7 TRBV28 many
TGTGCCAGCAGTTCCAGGGACTCCTACGAGCAGTACTTC CASSSRDSYEQYF - TRBJ2-7 TRBV7-2 many
TGTGCCACCTCGGGACAGCAAATAGAGCAGTACTTC CATSGQQIEQYF TRBD1 TRBJ2-7 TRBV28 many
TGCAGTGCTAGGAGCGCAGGGCCTAGCAATCAGCCCCAGCATTTT CSARSAGPSNQPQHF - TRBJ1-5 TRBV20-1 -
TGTGCCAGCCGAACCCTAGCTGGAGGGACCTACGAGCAGTACTTC CASRTLAGGTYEQYF - TRBJ2-7 TRBV6-2/TRBV6-3 many
TGTGCCAGCAGCTCGATAGGGGAGGGCCAGGAGACCCAGTACTTC CASSSIGEGQETQYF TRBD2 TRBJ2-5 TRBV11-2 many
TGTGCCAGCAGCTTAGATCCTCGGGACCTCGACGAGCAGTACTTC CASSLDPRDLDEQYF - TRBJ2-7 TRBV11-3 -
TGTGCCAGCAGCCGGGACGGACAGTCCAATCAGCCCCAGCATTTT CASSRDGQSNQPQHF - TRBJ1-5 TRBV4-2 -
TGTGCCAGCAGTTTACCCGGGACAGTGCGACACGAGCAGTACTTC CASSLPGTVRHEQYF TRBD1 TRBJ2-7 TRBV27 few
TGCAGCGTTGGACAGCGGGCCGAGACCCAGTACTTC CSVGQRAETQYF - TRBJ2-5 TRBV29-1 many
TGTGCCAGCACCCGGACAGGCCGTACCTACGAGCAGTACTTC CASTRTGRTYEQYF TRBD1 TRBJ2-7 TRBV12-3/TRBV12-4 many
TGTGCCAGTGTCCCGGGACTAGCGGGAGACGAGCAGTACTTC CASVPGLAGDEQYF TRBD2 TRBJ2-7 TRBV28 -
TGTGCCAGCAGCGACAGACCAAACTCCTACAATGAGCAGTTCTTC CASSDRPNSYNEQFF - TRBJ2-1 TRBV6-1 few
TGCAGTGCTAGAGATTTCGGGACAGATAATGAAAAACTGTTTTTT CSARDFGTDNEKLFF TRBD1 TRBJ1-4 TRBV20-1 -
TGTGCCAGCAGTGGGACAGGGGCGCCAGAGACCCAGTACTTC CASSGTGAPETQYF TRBD1 TRBJ2-5 TRBV2 many
TGTGCCAGCAGTCTGGACAGCGCCTACAATGAGCAGTTCTTC CASSLDSAYNEQFF - TRBJ2-1 TRBV27 many
TGTGCCAGCAGGCCCCCCAGCTCGAGCTCCTACAATGAGCAGTTCTTC CASRPPSSSSYNEQFF - TRBJ2-1 TRBV5-8 -
TGTGCCAGCAGCCCACCGGGCGGGAGTTACAGACAAGAGACCCAGTACTTC CASSPPGGSYRQETQYF TRBD2 TRBJ2-5 TRBV7-2 -
TGCGCCAGCAACCGGCCGAACACCGGGGAGCTGTTTTTT CASNRPNTGELFF - TRBJ2-2 TRBV5-1 many
TGTGCCAGCAGCGCATATCGTCGGGGTTCACCCCTCCACTTT CASSAYRRGSPLHF - TRBJ1-6 TRBV9 -
TGTGCCACCAGTGGAAACGCCGGGACAGAGAACACCGGGGAGCTGTTTTTT CATSGNAGTENTGELFF TRBD1 TRBJ2-2 TRBV24-1 -
TGTGCCAGCAGTTTAGGATTCGGGACAGCGACAGCGGGCAATCAGCCCCAGCATTTT CASSLGFGTATAGNQPQHF TRBD1 TRBJ1-5 TRBV28 many
TGTGCCAGCAGCTCGGGACGGACTGAAGCTTTCTTT CASSSGRTEAFF - TRBJ1-1 TRBV7-8 many
TGTGCCAGTAGTATCTGGGAGAACACTGAAGCTTTCTTT CASSIWENTEAFF - TRBJ1-1 TRBV19 few
TGTGCCAGCAGCCTCGGGCGGGGCTCAGATACGCAGTATTTT CASSLGRGSDTQYF - TRBJ2-3 TRBV3-1 -
TGTGCCAGCAATAACTTAGGGGGGGATGAGACCCAGTACTTC CASNNLGGDETQYF - TRBJ2-5 TRBV12-3/TRBV12-4 -
TGTGCCAGCAGACCACTCCCGGGGCAAGGGGAGACCCAGTACTTC CASRPLPGQGETQYF - TRBJ2-5 TRBV7-2 many
TGTGCCAGCTCACCCACAGGGCAGGAAGGCTACACCTTC CASSPTGQEGYTF - TRBJ1-2 TRBV18 many
TGTGCCAGCAGTTATCTACTAGCGGGGGTCTACGAGCAGTACTTC CASSYLLAGVYEQYF TRBD2 TRBJ2-7 TRBV28 many